A single sample gave rise to the 9 T cell receptor beta chains below, sequenced in a study of OX40 agonist ivuxolimab in advanced cancers. Receptors were amplified or captured by the immunoSEQ multiplex PCR assay. TCRdb mirrors the immuneACCESS table, restricted to in-frame sequences. Some clones are absent from its copies; in checked studies, under half trace to an unresolved V gene, and the reason for the others is unknown. The sample includes some 60,000 clones, with roughly 84% observed a single time. About 1.9% of the sample is taken by the ten largest. The sequenced sample was CD4+ or CD8+ T cells sorted from blood, obtained in a trial of the OX40 agonist ivuxolimab. The receptors come from an adult with an advanced solid tumor such as melanoma, head and neck, liver or kidney cancer.

This chain links TRBV28 with TRBJ2-5, with D perhaps TRBD2 (6 bases). The better agreement between TRBJ2-7 and the DNA end casts doubt on the J call. Germline loops: CDR1 MDHEN, CDR2 SYDVKM. The CDR3 extends over 12 amino acids. CDR3 nucleotide sequence: TGTGCCAGCAGTCTAGCGCCTTACGAGCAGTACTTC. Translation gives CASSLAPYEQYF.

This clone came up a few times. V gene TRBV5-5 combines with J gene TRBJ1-5, with D possibly TRBD1 on 5 matching bases. Germline CDR1 and CDR2: SGHKS and YYEKEE (reference sequence). The V gene lost 4 bases and the J gene lost 3 bases, with 17 bases spanning the gap. The CDR3 consists of 16 residues. Written as DNA, the CDR3 is TGTGCCAGCAGCAAGGGGACGAACCTTCTCAATCAGCCCCAGCATTTT. The encoded protein is CASSKGTNLLNQPQHF.

The J gene is TRBJ2-7, the V gene TRBV30; TRBD2 might be the D (7 bases). CDR3 size: 16 residues. V was cut by 1 base and J by 5 bases, with 21 bases left in between. From germline, CDR1 is GTSNPN and CDR2 SVGIG (reference sequence). Here the CDR3 reads CAWSDYRVRGENEQYF. The CDR3 DNA follows: TGTGCCTGGAGTGATTACAGGGTTCGGGGGGAGAACGAGCAGTACTTC.

This chain links TRBV30 with TRBJ1-6; TRBD1 matches at 11 bases. Germline CDR1 GTSNPN, CDR2 SVGIG (reference sequence). With 3 bases clipped from V and 9 bases from J, the junction kept 4 bases outside the gene matches. This CDR3 has 14 residues. Here the CDR3 DNA reads TGTGCCTGGAGCGCCGGGACAGGGGGTTCACCCCTCCACTTT. This gives the protein CAWSAGTGGSPLHF.

The chain joins TRBV5-1 to TRBJ2-7; D might be TRBD1 (5 bases). Germline V lookup: CDR1 SGHRS, CDR2 YFSETQ. The length of the CDR3 is 13 residues. The V end was cut by 3 bases, the J end by 2 bases, with 9 bases between. DNA of the CDR3: TGCGCCAGCAGCTCGACAGTTGCCTACGAGCAGTACTTC. The encoded protein is CASSSTVAYEQYF.

This clone appeared once. The chain combines TRBV18 with TRBJ1-2; the D gene is possibly TRBD1 (6 bases). V lost 3 bases, J lost 6 bases, and 11 bases lay in between. Germline CDR1 KGHSH, CDR2 LQKENI. The CDR3 is made up of 13 amino acids. The CDR3 nucleotides read TGTGCCAGCTCACCGTTGGCAGGGGATGGCTACACCTTC. Amino acids: CASSPLAGDGYTF.

This clone appeared a few times. The chain combines TRBV30 with TRBJ1-5, with D possibly TRBD1 on 5 matching bases. Per germline, CDR1 GTSNPN and CDR2 SVGIG (reference sequence). The V and J ends lost 2 bases and 5 bases respectively, with 13 bases between them. The CDR3 runs 14 residues. The CDR3 bases are TGTGCCTGGAGTTCGGGGGTAAACCATCAGCCCCAGCATTTT. Protein: CAWSSGVNHQPQHF.

This clone is a singleton in its sample. The gene calls are TRBV5-4 and TRBJ1-2, with 7 bases lining up with TRBD1. Looked up from germline, CDR1 is SGHNT and CDR2 is YYREEE (reference sequence). The CDR3 has 17 amino acids. After removal of 0 bases from V and 2 bases from J, the junction contained 10 bases not matched to a gene. CDR3 DNA: TGTGCCAGCAGCTTGGGAGGTTTGATAGGGGGCAACTATGGCTACACCTTC. Protein: CASSLGGLIGGNYGYTF. Full variable domain (remainder filled in from reference TRBV5-4 and TRBJ1-2): ETGVTQSPTHLIKTRGQQVTLRCSSQSGHNTVSWYQQALGQGPQFIFQYYREEENGRGNFPPRFSGLQFPNYSSELNVNALELDDSALYLCASSLGGLIGGNYGYTFGSGTRLTVV.

The rearrangement uses TRBV19 and TRBJ2-3; 7 bases map to TRBD2. Trimming at V came to 3 bases and at J to 4 bases, leaving 7 bases not matched to a gene. CDR1 is LNHDA, CDR2 SQIVND, per germline (reference sequence). The CDR3 has 15 amino acids. The CDR3: CASSIDGRLADTQYF. The CDR3 DNA reads TGTGCCAGTAGTATCGACGGGAGGTTGGCAGATACGCAGTATTTT.